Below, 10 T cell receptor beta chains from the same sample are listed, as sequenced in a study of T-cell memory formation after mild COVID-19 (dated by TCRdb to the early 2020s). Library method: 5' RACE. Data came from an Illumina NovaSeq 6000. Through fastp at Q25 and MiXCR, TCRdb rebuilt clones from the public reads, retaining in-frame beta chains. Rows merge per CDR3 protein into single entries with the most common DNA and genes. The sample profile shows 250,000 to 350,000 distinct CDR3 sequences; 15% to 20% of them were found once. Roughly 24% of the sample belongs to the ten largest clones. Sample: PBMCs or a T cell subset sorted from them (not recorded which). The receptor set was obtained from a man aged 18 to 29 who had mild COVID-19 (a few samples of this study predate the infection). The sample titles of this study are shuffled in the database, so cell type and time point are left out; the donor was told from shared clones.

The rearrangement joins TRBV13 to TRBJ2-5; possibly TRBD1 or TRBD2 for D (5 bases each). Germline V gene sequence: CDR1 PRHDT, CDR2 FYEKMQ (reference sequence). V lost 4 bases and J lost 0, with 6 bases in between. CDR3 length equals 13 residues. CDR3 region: CASSWGYQETQYF. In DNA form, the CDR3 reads TGTGCCAGCAGCTGGGGGTACCAAGAGACCCAGTACTTC.

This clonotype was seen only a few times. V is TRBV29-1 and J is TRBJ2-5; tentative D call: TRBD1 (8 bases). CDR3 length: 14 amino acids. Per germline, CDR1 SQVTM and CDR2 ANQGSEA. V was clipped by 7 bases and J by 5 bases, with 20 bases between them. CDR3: CSATGGQGWETQYF. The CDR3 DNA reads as TGCAGCGCCACGGGAGGACAGGGATGGGAGACCCAGTACTTC.

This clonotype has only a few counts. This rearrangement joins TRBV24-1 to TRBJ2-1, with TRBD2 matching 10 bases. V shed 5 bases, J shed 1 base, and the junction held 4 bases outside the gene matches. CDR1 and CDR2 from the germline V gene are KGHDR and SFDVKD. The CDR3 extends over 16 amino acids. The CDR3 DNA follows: TGTGCCACCAGTGGTACAGCGGGGGGGTCCTACAATGAGCAGTTCTTC. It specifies CATSGTAGGSYNEQFF.

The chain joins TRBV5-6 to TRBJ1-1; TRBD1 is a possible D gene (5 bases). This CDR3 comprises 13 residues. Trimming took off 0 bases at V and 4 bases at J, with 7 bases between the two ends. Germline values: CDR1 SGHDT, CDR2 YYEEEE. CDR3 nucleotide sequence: TGTGCCAGCAGCTTGGGACAGATCACTGAAGCTTTCTTT. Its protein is CASSLGQITEAFF.

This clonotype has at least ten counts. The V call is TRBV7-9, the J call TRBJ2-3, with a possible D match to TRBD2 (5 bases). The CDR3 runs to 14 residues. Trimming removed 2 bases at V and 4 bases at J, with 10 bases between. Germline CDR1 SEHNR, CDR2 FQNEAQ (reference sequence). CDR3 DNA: TGTGCCAGCAGCTTAAGCGGACTGTCAGATACGCAGTATTTT. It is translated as CASSLSGLSDTQYF.

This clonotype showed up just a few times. The CDR3 protein is CASSFRRLAGADTQYF. The CDR3 region has the DNA TGTGCCAGCAGCTTCCGGAGGCTAGCGGGGGCAGATACGCAGTATTTT. The chain is built from TRBV7-9 and TRBJ2-3; TRBD2 agrees at 10 bases. Per germline, CDR1 SEHNR and CDR2 FQNEAQ (reference sequence). The length of the CDR3 is 16 residues. V was pared by 3 bases and J by 4 bases, with 7 bases of the junction left unmatched.

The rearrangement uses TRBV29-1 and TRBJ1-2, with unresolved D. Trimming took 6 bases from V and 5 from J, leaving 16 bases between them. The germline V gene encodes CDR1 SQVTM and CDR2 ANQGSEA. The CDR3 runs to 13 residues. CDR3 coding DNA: TGCAGCGTCGCCCTGGAGGCACCATATGGCTACACCTTC. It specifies CSVALEAPYGYTF.

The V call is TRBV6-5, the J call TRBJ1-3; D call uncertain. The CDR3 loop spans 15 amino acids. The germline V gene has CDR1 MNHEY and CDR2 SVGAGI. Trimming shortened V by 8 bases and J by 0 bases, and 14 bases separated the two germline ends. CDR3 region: CASRPDSYSGNTIYF. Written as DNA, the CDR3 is TGTGCCAGCCGGCCCGACTCATACTCTGGAAACACCATATATTTT.

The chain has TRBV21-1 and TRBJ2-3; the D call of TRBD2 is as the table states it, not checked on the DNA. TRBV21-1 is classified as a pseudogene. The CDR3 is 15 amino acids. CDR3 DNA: TGTGCCAGCAGCACTCCCCGCATCTCTTCAGATACGCAGTATTTT. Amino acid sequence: CASSTPRISSDTQYF.

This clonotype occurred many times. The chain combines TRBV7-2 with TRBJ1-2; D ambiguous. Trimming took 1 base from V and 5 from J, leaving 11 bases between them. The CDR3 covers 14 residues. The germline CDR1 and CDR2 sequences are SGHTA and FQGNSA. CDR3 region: CASSLEDVMYGYTF. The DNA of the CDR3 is TGTGCCAGCAGCTTAGAAGACGTGATGTATGGCTACACCTTC.